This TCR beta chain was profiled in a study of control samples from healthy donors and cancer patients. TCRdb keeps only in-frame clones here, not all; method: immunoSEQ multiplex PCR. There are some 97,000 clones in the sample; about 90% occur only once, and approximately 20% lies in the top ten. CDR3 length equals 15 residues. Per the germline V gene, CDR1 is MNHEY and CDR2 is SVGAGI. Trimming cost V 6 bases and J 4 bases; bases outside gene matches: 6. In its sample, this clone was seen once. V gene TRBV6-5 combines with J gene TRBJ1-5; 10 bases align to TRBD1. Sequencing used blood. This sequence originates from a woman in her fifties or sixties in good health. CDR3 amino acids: CASRVLGQGNQPQHF. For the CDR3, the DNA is TGTGCCAGCAGAGTCCTGGGACAGGGGAATCAGCCCCAGCATTTT.